Presented here are 25 T cell receptor beta chains from one specimen sequenced in a study of PD-1 blockade in classical Hodgkin lymphoma. The patients all showed relapse after autologous stem cell transplantation, while their brentuximab vedotin exposure varied. Assay used: immunoSEQ multiplex PCR; TCRdb lists only in-frame clones, some missing. This sample has roughly 41,000 clones, with roughly 70% found just once. Specimen: peripheral blood mononuclear cells (PBMCs), collected at baseline. Receptors were obtained from a human donor with classical Hodgkin lymphoma.

This sequence joins TRBV6-5 and TRBJ1-1; TRBD1 is a possible D gene (6 bases). CDR1 MNHEY and CDR2 SVGAGI come from the germline V gene. V gave up 6 bases and J gave up 10 bases, with 15 bases separating them. This CDR3 has 12 amino acids. DNA of the CDR3: TGTGCCAGCAGCCTAGAGACAGGACCAGCTTTCTTT. It translates to CASSLETGPAFF.

This chain connects TRBV19 to TRBJ1-5; TRBD1 matches 9 bases. The V gene end was trimmed by 7 bases and the J gene end by 6 bases; junction bases not matched to a gene: 7. CDR3 size: 14 residues. From germline, CDR1 is LNHDA and CDR2 SQIVND (reference sequence). The CDR3: CASMGRTGVQPQHF. For the CDR3, the DNA is TGTGCCAGTATGGGGAGGACAGGGGTTCAGCCCCAGCATTTT.

The rearrangement uses TRBV27 and TRBJ1-2; D gene unclear. V was trimmed by 7 bases and J by 7 bases, leaving 16 bases between them. The length of the CDR3 is 13 residues. Germline lookup yields CDR1 MNHEY and CDR2 SMNVEV (reference sequence). This chain's CDR3 is CASTTGRRGGYTF. DNA of the CDR3: TGTGCCAGCACAACGGGGAGACGGGGTGGCTACACCTTC.

V is TRBV30 and J is TRBJ2-7, with D unclear. Germline V gene lookup returns CDR1 GTSNPN and CDR2 SVGIG (reference sequence). Trimming left V 1 base short and J 3 bases short, with 4 bases between. The CDR3 length is 11 residues. The CDR3 spells CAWSEHYEQYF. In DNA form, the CDR3 reads TGTGCCTGGAGTGAGCACTACGAGCAGTACTTC.

The chain combines TRBV7-3 with TRBJ2-7, with a tentative D call TRBD2 (6 bases). The CDR3 is 16 amino acids. Germline values: CDR1 SGHTA, CDR2 FQGTGA. V shed 5 bases and J shed 0 bases, with 17 bases lying between them. CDR3 region: CASSPSSERSSYEQYF. The CDR3 region has the DNA TGTGCCAGCAGCCCCTCTAGCGAAAGGAGCTCCTACGAGCAGTACTTC. The full variable domain, with the rest looked up from reference TRBV7-3 and TRBJ2-7, is GAGVSQTPSNKVTEKGKYVELRCDPISGHTALYWYRQSLGQGPEFLIYFQGTGAADDSGLPNDRFFAVRPEGSVSTLKIQRTERGDSAVYLCASSPSSERSSYEQYFGPGTRLTVT.

This clone was picked up a small number of times. This rearrangement joins TRBV19 to TRBJ1-1, with 7 bases that match TRBD1. Germline values: CDR1 LNHDA, CDR2 SQIVND (reference sequence). The junction had 5 bases not matched to a gene; V was cut back by 8 bases and J by 2 bases. This CDR3 region has 13 residues. This CDR3 reads CASSTGRNTEAFF. The CDR3, as DNA: TGTGCCAGTTCGACAGGGCGAAACACTGAAGCTTTCTTT.

The rearrangement links TRBV10-3 to TRBJ2-1; D is uncertain. V was shortened by 2 bases and J by 0 bases, with 11 bases between the two germline ends. The CDR3 is 16 amino acids. CDR1 is ENHRY and CDR2 is SYGVKD in the germline V gene. The CDR3 loop reads CAISEAKWSSYNEQFF. CDR3 coding DNA: TGTGCCATCAGTGAGGCAAAGTGGAGCTCCTACAATGAGCAGTTCTTC.

The genes are TRBV6-5 and TRBJ2-1; D call uncertain. The CDR3 loop spans 12 amino acids. Germline CDR1 and CDR2: MNHEY and SVGAGI. Trimming pared 4 bases from V and 7 bases from J, leaving 8 bases between. The CDR3 sequence: CASSFSENEQFF. The CDR3 region has the DNA TGTGCCAGCAGTTTCAGCGAGAATGAGCAGTTCTTC.

The chain carries TRBV28 and TRBJ2-1, with no clear D. The CDR3 covers 18 residues. V lost 7 bases to trimming and J lost 4 bases, with 26 bases between them. CDR1 and CDR2 from the germline V gene are MDHEN and SYDVKM. CDR3 sequence (DNA): TGTGCCAGCACCATGAAGACCGCCCCAGTTATTCCATACAATGAGCAGTTCTTC. Its protein product is CASTMKTAPVIPYNEQFF.

J is TRBJ2-1 and V is TRBV7-3; a weak D match, TRBD2 (6 bases). This CDR3 contains 15 residues. Germline V gene sequence: CDR1 SGHTA, CDR2 FQGTGA. The V and J ends lost 5 bases and 10 bases respectively, with 21 bases between them. The CDR3 DNA is TGTGCCAGCAGCCTCCGGGACTCCTATTTATACGAGCAGTTCTTC. It translates to CASSLRDSYLYEQFF.

The chain is built from TRBV5-1 and TRBJ1-5; D unresolved. CDR1 and CDR2 from the germline V gene are SGHRS and YFSETQ. V was trimmed by 4 bases and J by 0 bases, leaving 11 bases between them. The CDR3 has 15 residues. CDR3 residues: CASSPGYGSNQPQHF. The CDR3 nucleotides are TGCGCCAGCAGCCCCGGATATGGTAGCAATCAGCCCCAGCATTTT.

This clone was detected many times. This chain links TRBV18 with TRBJ1-2; D is ambiguous. The V gene lost 3 bases and the J gene lost 5 bases, with 19 bases spanning the gap. CDR3 length: 16 residues. CDR1 is KGHSH and CDR2 is LQKENI in the germline V gene. CDR3: CASSPVDNWVRYGYTF. The DNA for the CDR3 is TGTGCCAGCTCACCTGTCGACAATTGGGTGAGATATGGCTACACCTTC.

The gene calls are TRBV11-2 and TRBJ1-2, with D hard to call. The length of the CDR3 is 14 residues. V gave up 1 base and J gave up 4 bases, with 10 bases separating them. The germline V gene encodes CDR1 SGHAT and CDR2 FQNNGV. Written as DNA, the CDR3 is TGTGCCAGCAGCTTAGCAATCGGGCCCTATGGCTACACCTTC. Protein: CASSLAIGPYGYTF.

The chain is built from TRBV5-1 and TRBJ2-3; D is possibly TRBD2 (5 bases). This CDR3 spans 13 amino acids. V lost 2 bases, J lost 5 bases, and 9 bases lay in between. The germline V gene has CDR1 SGHRS and CDR2 YFSETQ. The CDR3 coding sequence is TGCGCCAGCAGCTTCCGGGAACAAGATACGCAGTATTTT. Translated: CASSFREQDTQYF.

Here the CDR3 reads CASSLTSYEQYF. As DNA, the CDR3 is TGTGCCAGCAGCTTAACCAGCTACGAGCAGTACTTC. The chain recombines TRBV7-3 with TRBJ2-7; D unresolved. CDR3 size: 12 residues. Germline lookup yields CDR1 SGHTA and CDR2 FQGTGA. V dropped 0 bases and J dropped 3 bases, with 3 bases sitting between them.

The gene calls are TRBV28 and TRBJ1-4; D uncertain. The CDR3 is made up of 13 amino acids. Trimming shortened V by 3 bases and J by 10 bases, and 12 bases separated the two germline ends. In germline, CDR1 is MDHEN, CDR2 SYDVKM. CDR3 in amino acids: CASSFGVSRKLFF. The CDR3 nucleotides read TGTGCCAGCAGTTTCGGGGTTTCGAGAAAACTGTTTTTT.

The chain has TRBV27 and TRBJ2-1; 9 bases match TRBD2. Germline V gene lookup returns CDR1 MNHEY and CDR2 SMNVEV (reference sequence). This CDR3 has 16 residues. V was pared by 5 bases and J by 0 bases, with 5 bases of the junction left unmatched. In DNA, the CDR3 is TGTGCCAGCAGTACCCTAGCGGGGAACTCCTACAATGAGCAGTTCTTC. Translating it yields CASSTLAGNSYNEQFF.

This sequence joins TRBV5-4 and TRBJ2-3; 7 nucleotides match TRBD2. Germline lookup yields CDR1 SGHNT and CDR2 YYREEE (reference sequence). The V gene end was trimmed by 0 bases and the J gene end by 0 bases; junction bases not matched to a gene: 7. There are 17 residues in the CDR3. As DNA, the CDR3 is TGTGCCAGCAGCTTGGTTCTAGCGGCCTCTAGCACAGATACGCAGTATTTT. Amino acid sequence: CASSLVLAASSTDTQYF.

The J gene is TRBJ1-2, the V gene TRBV6-5, with TRBD1 matching 7 bases. The V gene end was trimmed by 5 bases and the J gene end by 7 bases; junction bases not matched to a gene: 10. The germline V gene encodes CDR1 MNHEY and CDR2 SVGAGI. The CDR3 contains 14 residues. In DNA, the CDR3 is TGTGCCAGCAGTCCGCAGGGGGTAGGGCTTGGCTACACCTTC. It is translated as CASSPQGVGLGYTF.

The gene calls are TRBV2 and TRBJ2-3, with no clear D. Germline V lookup: CDR1 SNHLY, CDR2 FYNNEI. V was pared by 8 bases and J by 0 bases, with 6 bases between. The CDR3 spans 12 residues. The CDR3 region is CASVASTDTQYF. CDR3 sequence (DNA): TGTGCCAGCGTGGCTAGCACAGATACGCAGTATTTT.

V is TRBV25-1 and J is TRBJ2-2, with D hard to call. The V end was cut by 8 bases, the J end by 5 bases, with 6 bases between. This CDR3 spans 11 amino acids. Germline values: CDR1 MGHDK, CDR2 SYGVNS. The CDR3 region has the DNA TGTGCCAGCCATGCAACCGGGGAGCTGTTTTTT. The encoded protein is CASHATGELFF. The variable domain in full, with the rest retrieved from reference TRBV25-1 and TRBJ2-2, is EADIYQTPRYLVIGTGKKITLECSQTMGHDKMYWYQQDPGMELHLIHYSYGVNSTEKGDLSSESTVSRIRTEHFPLTLESARPSHTSQYLCASHATGELFFGEGSRLTVL.

This clone came up once. The rearrangement links TRBV10-1 to TRBJ2-3; tentative D call: TRBD2 (6 bases). Trimming removed 5 bases from V and 6 bases from J, with 6 bases in between. The V gene's germline CDR1 is WNHNN and CDR2 SYGVQD (reference sequence). The CDR3 spans 11 residues. CDR3 sequence reads: CASSRGDTQYF. In DNA, the CDR3 is TGCGCCAGCAGTCGGGGGGATACGCAGTATTTT.

V gene TRBV30 combines with J gene TRBJ2-2; tentatively, D is TRBD2 (6 bases). Germline lookup yields CDR1 GTSNPN and CDR2 SVGIG (reference sequence). Trimming shortened V by 2 bases and J by 4 bases, and 8 bases separated the two germline ends. This CDR3 spans 13 amino acids. CDR3 sequence: CAWSTGVTGELFF. CDR3 nucleotides: TGTGCCTGGAGTACGGGGGTCACCGGGGAGCTGTTTTTT.

The chain employs TRBV25-1 and TRBJ1-2, with D perhaps matching TRBD1 (5 bases). The V gene lost 2 bases and the J gene lost 5 bases, with 9 bases spanning the gap. CDR3 length: 13 residues. Germline V lookup: CDR1 MGHDK, CDR2 SYGVNS. The DNA of the CDR3 is TGTGCCAGCAGTGAACGGCAGGGTTATGGCTACACCTTC. Translated: CASSERQGYGYTF.

The V gene is TRBV29-1, the J gene TRBJ2-3; perhaps TRBD2 as D (5 bases). V was shortened by 7 bases and J by 5 bases, with 10 bases between the two germline ends. The CDR3 totals 11 residues. Germline V gene lookup returns CDR1 SQVTM and CDR2 ANQGSEA. CDR3 protein: CSGRRGDTQYF. CDR3 nucleotides: TGCAGCGGCCGACGGGGAGATACGCAGTATTTT.